Listed below are T cell receptor beta chains from one sample, sequenced in a study of T cells after yellow fever vaccination. TCRdb ran MiXCR on the 5' RACE reads and lists one entry per CDR3 protein. Seen here are 300,000 or so distinct CDR3 sequences, 10% to 15% observed once, and the top ten hold 0.45% to 0.65%. This sample comprised CD4+ T cells sorted from PBMCs, obtained 45 days after the yellow fever booster vaccination. The receptors were gathered from a man aged 30-40 years who received the YFV17D yellow fever vaccine. Both conserved end residues are part of each CDR3. D genes are given only for firm matches. The listing skips clone size in some rows; elsewhere it reads once, few, many or a size class.

TRBJ2-1 | . | . | TRBV11-2 | 17 | TGTGCCAGCAGCTTAAGAATAGTATCCAGCTCCTACAATGAGCAGTTCTTC | CASSLRIVSSSYNEQFF
TRBJ2-5 | TRBD1 | . | TRBV11-2 | 15 | TGTGCCAGCAGAAATAGGCGAGGACAGGGAGAGACCCAGTACTTC | CASRNRRGQGETQYF
TRBJ2-7 | TRBD2 | . | TRBV12-5 | 13 | TGTGCTAGTGGTTTCCGGGGGGCCTACGAGCAGTACTTC | CASGFRGAYEQYF
TRBJ1-2 | . | few | TRBV20-1 | 10 | TGCAGTGCTGGTAGGAGTGGCTACACCTTC | CSAGRSGYTF
TRBJ2-1 | . | . | TRBV28 | 12 | TGTGCCAGCAGCGGGACATATAATGAGCAGTTCTTC | CASSGTYNEQFF
TRBJ2-7 | . | many | TRBV12-3/TRBV12-4 | 12 | TGTGCCAGCAGTTTAACCCAGGGGGAGCAGTACTTC | CASSLTQGEQYF
TRBJ2-3 | TRBD1 | few | TRBV5-6 | 15 | TGTGCCAGCAGCCTTGACAGGGGGGGCAGAGATACGCAGTATTTT | CASSLDRGGRDTQYF
TRBJ2-6 | . | . | TRBV24-1 | 18 | TGTGCCACCAGTGATGCCCTCGGGCCAGCTGCTGGGGCCAACGTCCTGACTTTC | CATSDALGPAAGANVLTF
TRBJ1-2 | . | few | TRBV20-1 | 14 | TGCAGTGCTAGAGATGAAGGGACTAAAAGTGGCTACACCTTC | CSARDEGTKSGYTF
TRBJ1-2 | TRBD1 | few | TRBV5-1 | 13 | TGCGCCAGCAGCTCGACAGGGACGTATGGCTACACCTTC | CASSSTGTYGYTF
TRBJ2-7 | TRBD1 | . | TRBV6-2/TRBV6-3 | 15 | TGTGCCAGCAGACCTACCGGGACAGGGACTCACGAGCAGTACTTC | CASRPTGTGTHEQYF
TRBJ2-5 | TRBD2 | . | TRBV19 | 16 | TGTGCCAGTAGCCGAGCCGGGACTAGCGGGAGAGGGGCCCAGTACTTC | CASSRAGTSGRGAQYF
TRBJ2-2 | TRBD2 | few | TRBV6-1 | 17 | TGTGCCAGCAGAACGGACGAGAGACTAGCGGGATCCGGGGAGCTGTTTTTT | CASRTDERLAGSGELFF
TRBJ2-1 | . | many | TRBV7-6 | 15 | TGTGCCAGCAGCTTGAAGGAGAGCTCCTACAATGAGCAGTTCTTC | CASSLKESSYNEQFF
TRBJ2-1 | TRBD2 | . | TRBV20-1 | 16 | TGCAGTGCTAGGACTAGCGGGATGAGCTCCTACAATGAGCAGTTCTTC | CSARTSGMSSYNEQFF
TRBJ2-1 | . | . | TRBV4-3 | 17 | TGCGCCAGCAGCCAAGATATGGGCGGGAAGGTTAACAATGAGCAGTTCTTC | CASSQDMGGKVNNEQFF
TRBJ2-5 | . | . | TRBV11-2 | 13 | TGTGCCAGCAGCTCGACAGACCAAGAGACCCAGTACTTC | CASSSTDQETQYF
TRBJ2-1 | . | few | TRBV7-2 | 15 | TGTGCCAGCAGCCCCGCGGGGGCAGGGGTCAATGAGAAGTTCTTC | CASSPAGAGVNEKFF
TRBJ2-2 | TRBD1 | few | TRBV5-1 | 18 | TGCGCCAGCAGCTTGGTGCGACAGGGGTCGATTAACACCGGGGAGCTGTTTTTT | CASSLVRQGSINTGELFF
TRBJ2-3 | TRBD2 | . | TRBV5-1 | 15 | TGCGCCAGCAGCTTGCCTAGCGGCTTTACAGATACGCAGTATTTT | CASSLPSGFTDTQYF
TRBJ2-3 | TRBD2 | . | TRBV11-3 | 16 | TGTGCCAGCAGCTCGACGACTAGCGGGAGTGCGGATACGCAGTATTTT | CASSSTTSGSADTQYF
TRBJ1-2 | . | . | TRBV15 | 11 | TGTGCCACCAGCAGAGAAGGTGGCTACACCTTC | CATSREGGYTF
TRBJ2-5 | . | . | TRBV7-2 | 15 | TGTGCCAGCCAACCCAGAATCCGGGGTGAGGAGACCCAGTACTTC | CASQPRIRGEETQYF
TRBJ2-5 | . | . | TRBV12-3/TRBV12-4 | 13 | TGTGCCAGCAGCTTACCCCTCCGGGAGACCCAGTACTTC | CASSLPLRETQYF
TRBJ2-1 | . | . | TRBV7-8 | 15 | TGTGCCAGCAGCAGATCCGGGCAAAGTTACAATGAGCAGTTCTTC | CASSRSGQSYNEQFF
TRBJ2-3 | TRBD2 | . | TRBV11-2 | 15 | TGTGCCAGCAGCCCACGCGGGGGGCGCCCAGATACGCAGTATTTT | CASSPRGGRPDTQYF
TRBJ1-2 | TRBD1 | many | TRBV5-1 | 15 | TGCGCCAGCAGCCGTCCCGGGACAGGGATCATCGGCTACACCTTC | CASSRPGTGIIGYTF
TRBJ2-7 | . | few | TRBV7-9 | 13 | TGTGCCAGCAGCCCCCCCCGTTCCTACGAGCAGTACTTC | CASSPPRSYEQYF
TRBJ1-6 | . | . | TRBV5-5 | 15 | TGTGCCAGCAGCTTGATGGGGGCGAGTAATTCACCCCTCCACTTT | CASSLMGASNSPLHF
TRBJ2-1 | . | few | TRBV11-1 | 18 | TGTGCCAGCAGCTTAGGTCGGACCCATGAGAGCTCCTACAATGAGCAGTTCTTC | CASSLGRTHESSYNEQFF
TRBJ2-7 | . | . | TRBV5-1 | 14 | TGCGCCAGCAGCGGGGCCGGGACGGGCTACGAGCAGTACTTC | CASSGAGTGYEQYF
TRBJ2-7 | . | many | TRBV5-6 | 13 | TGTGCCAGCAGCTTGATGGTGGCCCACGAGCAGTACTTC | CASSLMVAHEQYF
TRBJ2-2 | . | once | TRBV12-3/TRBV12-4 | 15 | TGTGCCAGCAGGGCCGGGACAAGGAACACCGGGGAGCTGTTTTTT | CASRAGTRNTGELFF
TRBJ2-1 | . | . | TRBV11-3 | 14 | TGTGCCAGCAGCTTAGAGGCGGGGCGCAATGAGCAGTTCTTC | CASSLEAGRNEQFF
TRBJ2-7 | . | many | TRBV29-1 | 14 | TGCAGCGTTGGGTGGAGAAGGGGGTCCTACGAGCAGTACTTC | CSVGWRRGSYEQYF
TRBJ2-7 | TRBD2 | many | TRBV10-3 | 16 | TGTGCCATCAGTGAGTCCTCACTAGCGGGAGGTAACGAGCAGTACTTC | CAISESSLAGGNEQYF
TRBJ1-5 | . | . | TRBV28 | 14 | TGTGCCAGCAGTTTTGGGGTTAAGGTTCAGCCCCAGCATTTT | CASSFGVKVQPQHF
TRBJ2-3 | . | . | TRBV6-5 | 14 | TGTGCCAGCAGTTACGGGCAGGGTAATAATACGCAGTATTTT | CASSYGQGNNTQYF
TRBJ2-3 | TRBD2 | few | TRBV7-2 | 14 | TGTGCCAGCAGCCCTCCGGGGAGGGGAGGAACGCAGTATTTT | CASSPPGRGGTQYF
TRBJ2-4 | . | . | TRBV25-1 | 15 | TGTGCCAGCACCCCCGGGGGCGCGGCCAAAAACATTCAGTACTTC | CASTPGGAAKNIQYF
TRBJ1-1 | . | few | TRBV29-1 | 13 | TGCAGCGTGGGCGGACAGATGAACACTGAAGCTTTCTTT | CSVGGQMNTEAFF
TRBJ1-1 | . | many | TRBV27 | 11 | TGTGCCAGCAGGGGAGGAGTAGAAGCTTTCTTT | CASRGGVEAFF
TRBJ1-6 | TRBD1 | . | TRBV7-2 | 15 | TGTGCCAGCAGCTTGGTGACAGGGGCGGGCTCACCCCTCCACTTT | CASSLVTGAGSPLHF
TRBJ2-6 | TRBD1 | . | TRBV18 | 18 | TGTGCCAGCTCACCACGGTCGGGACAGATCTCTGGGGCCAACGTCCTGACTTTC | CASSPRSGQISGANVLTF
TRBJ1-5 | TRBD1 | . | TRBV20-1 | 14 | TGCAGTGCTAGAGTTTCGGACAGGAGGGAGCCCCAGCATTTT | CSARVSDRREPQHF
TRBJ2-1 | . | few | TRBV4-3 | 15 | TGCGCCAGCAGCTTACTACCGGGAGCCAACAATGAGCAGTTCTTC | CASSLLPGANNEQFF
TRBJ2-1 | . | . | TRBV6-5 | 16 | TGTGCCAGCAGTTACACCGGGACGGCAACCTACAATGAGCAGTTCTTC | CASSYTGTATYNEQFF
TRBJ2-2 | TRBD2 | . | TRBV14 | 15 | TGTGCCAGCAGCCCCGGGAGGGCTAGCACCGGGGAGCTGTTTTTT | CASSPGRASTGELFF
TRBJ2-2 | . | . | TRBV7-2 | 13 | TGTGCCAGCGCCCATTCGGCTACCGGGGAGCTGTTTTTT | CASAHSATGELFF
TRBJ2-7 | TRBD1 | few | TRBV7-9 | 13 | TGTGCCAGCAGCCGGGACAGGCGGAACGAGCAGTACTTC | CASSRDRRNEQYF
TRBJ2-5 | TRBD2 | . | TRBV6-1 | 14 | TGTGCCACCAGGTGGGAGGGGCATCAAGAGACCCAGTACTTC | CATRWEGHQETQYF